This T cell receptor (beta chain) was obtained from a study of blood T cell repertoires in COVID-19. Study details: COVID-19 samples collected from the United States, Italy and Spain covered acute and convalescent phases. T cells, B-cell-depleted T cells, or PBMCs supplied cDNA or gDNA.

This CDR3 has 16 amino acids. After removal of 6 bases from V and 7 bases from J, the junction contained 13 bases not matched to a gene. Germline CDR1 reads MDHEN; CDR2 reads SYDVKM. In the original processing: The assay estimated nucleated cells by amplifying reference gene primers. Profiling relied on immunoSEQ multiplex PCR, and the TCRdb table lists in-frame clones only, not all of them. Clone size and V and J calls were adopted from that table, with D and trimming inferred from the DNA. The sample has about 59,000 clones, around four fifths seen once. This clone was seen more than once but under ten times.

The sequenced sample was peripheral blood. This chain uses TRBV28 with TRBJ1-5; 9 bases are shared with TRBD1. The receptor was isolated from a woman aged 45 to 65 with active or convalescent COVID-19. CDR3 loop: CASSFNRDRERQPQHF. The DNA for the CDR3 is TGTGCCAGCAGCTTTAACCGGGACAGGGAAAGGCAGCCCCAGCATTTT.